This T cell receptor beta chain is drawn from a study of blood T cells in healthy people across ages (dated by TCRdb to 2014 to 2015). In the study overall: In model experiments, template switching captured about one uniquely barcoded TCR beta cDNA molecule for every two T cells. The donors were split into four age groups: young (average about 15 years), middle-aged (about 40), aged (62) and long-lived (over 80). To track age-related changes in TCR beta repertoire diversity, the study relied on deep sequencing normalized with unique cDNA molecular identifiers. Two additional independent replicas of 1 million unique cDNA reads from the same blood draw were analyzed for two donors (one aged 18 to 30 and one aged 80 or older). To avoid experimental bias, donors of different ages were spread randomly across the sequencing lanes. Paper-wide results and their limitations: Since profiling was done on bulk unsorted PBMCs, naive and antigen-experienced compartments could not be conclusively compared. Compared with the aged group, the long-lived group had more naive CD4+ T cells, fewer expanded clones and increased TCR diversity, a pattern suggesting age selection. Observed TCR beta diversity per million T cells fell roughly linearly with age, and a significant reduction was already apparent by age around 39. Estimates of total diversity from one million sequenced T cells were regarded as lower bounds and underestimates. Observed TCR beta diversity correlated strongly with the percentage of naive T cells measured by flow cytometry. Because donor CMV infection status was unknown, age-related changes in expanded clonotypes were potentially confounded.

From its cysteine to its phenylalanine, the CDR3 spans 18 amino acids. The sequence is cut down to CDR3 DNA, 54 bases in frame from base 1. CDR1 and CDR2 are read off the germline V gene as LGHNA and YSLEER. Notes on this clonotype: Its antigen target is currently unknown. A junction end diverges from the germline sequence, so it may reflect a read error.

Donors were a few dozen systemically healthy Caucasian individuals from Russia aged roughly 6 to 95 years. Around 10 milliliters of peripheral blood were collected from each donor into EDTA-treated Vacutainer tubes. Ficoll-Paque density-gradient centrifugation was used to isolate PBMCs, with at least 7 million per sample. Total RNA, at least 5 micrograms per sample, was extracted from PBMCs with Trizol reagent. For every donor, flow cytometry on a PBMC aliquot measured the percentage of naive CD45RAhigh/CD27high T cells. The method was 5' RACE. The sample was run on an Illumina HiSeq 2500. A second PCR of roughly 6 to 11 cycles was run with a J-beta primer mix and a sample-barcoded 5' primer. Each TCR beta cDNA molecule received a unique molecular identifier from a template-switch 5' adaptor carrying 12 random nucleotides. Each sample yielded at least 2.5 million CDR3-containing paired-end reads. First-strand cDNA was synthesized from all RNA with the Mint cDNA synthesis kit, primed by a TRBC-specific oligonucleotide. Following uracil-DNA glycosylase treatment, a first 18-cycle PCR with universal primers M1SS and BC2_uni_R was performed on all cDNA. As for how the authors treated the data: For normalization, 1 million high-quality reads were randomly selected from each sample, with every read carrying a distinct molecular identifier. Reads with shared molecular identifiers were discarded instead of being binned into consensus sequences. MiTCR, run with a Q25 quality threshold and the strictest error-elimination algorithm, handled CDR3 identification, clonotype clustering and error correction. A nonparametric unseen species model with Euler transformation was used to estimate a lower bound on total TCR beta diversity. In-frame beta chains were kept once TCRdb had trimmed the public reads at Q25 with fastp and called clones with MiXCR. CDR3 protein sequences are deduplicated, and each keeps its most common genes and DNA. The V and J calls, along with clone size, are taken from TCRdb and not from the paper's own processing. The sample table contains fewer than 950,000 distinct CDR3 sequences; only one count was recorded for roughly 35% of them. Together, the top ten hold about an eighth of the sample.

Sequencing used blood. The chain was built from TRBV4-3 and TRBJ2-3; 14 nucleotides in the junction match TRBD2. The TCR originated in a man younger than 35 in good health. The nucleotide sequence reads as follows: TGCGCCGGCAGCCCGACTAGCGGGGGGGTGTTTTGGTCAGATACGCAGTATTTT. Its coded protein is CAGSPTSGGVFWSDTQYF.